This is a list of T cell receptor beta chains from one sample in a study of PD-L1 blockade in urothelial cancer. Sequencing used immunoSEQ multiplex PCR; TCRdb keeps in-frame clones, though not all of them. The sample holds under 150,000 clones, around 89% seen once. The sample was PBMCs, taken around atezolizumab (anti-PD-L1) treatment. Receptors originate from a man aged 60 to 69 with urothelial cancer. The conserved cysteine and the conserved F or W are not part of the CDR3 here.

CDR3aa: ASSYGGQYGYT
j_gene: TRBJ1-2
v_gene: TRBV13

CDR3aa: ASSTGQGPPYNSPLH
j_gene: TRBJ1-6
v_gene: TRBV19

CDR3aa: ASQTGPGNTIY
j_gene: TRBJ1-3
v_gene: TRBV9

CDR3aa: ASSQDGFIQY
j_gene: TRBJ2-4
v_gene: TRBV4-1

CDR3aa: ASSFSGDSGANVLT
j_gene: TRBJ2-6
v_gene: TRBV5-1

CDR3aa: ASSEERDRAPRYGYT
j_gene: TRBJ1-2
v_gene: TRBV2

CDR3aa: ASSPSSTDTQY
j_gene: TRBJ2-3
v_gene: TRBV5-4

CDR3aa: ASKTGGGETQY
j_gene: TRBJ2-5
v_gene: TRBV27

CDR3aa: ASHRDRTTDTQY
j_gene: TRBJ2-3
v_gene: TRBV28

CDR3aa: ASSVEGAREQY
j_gene: TRBJ2-7
v_gene: TRBV9

CDR3aa: ASRRGGLQPQH
j_gene: TRBJ1-5
v_gene: TRBV2

CDR3aa: ATSRTVNEKLF
j_gene: TRBJ1-4
v_gene: TRBV15

CDR3aa: ASSLAGTVASEAF
j_gene: TRBJ1-1
v_gene: TRBV5-4

CDR3aa: ASSPPEQGVGQPQH
j_gene: TRBJ1-5
v_gene: TRBV28

CDR3aa: ASSLEQGATTEAF
j_gene: TRBJ1-1
v_gene: TRBV5-6